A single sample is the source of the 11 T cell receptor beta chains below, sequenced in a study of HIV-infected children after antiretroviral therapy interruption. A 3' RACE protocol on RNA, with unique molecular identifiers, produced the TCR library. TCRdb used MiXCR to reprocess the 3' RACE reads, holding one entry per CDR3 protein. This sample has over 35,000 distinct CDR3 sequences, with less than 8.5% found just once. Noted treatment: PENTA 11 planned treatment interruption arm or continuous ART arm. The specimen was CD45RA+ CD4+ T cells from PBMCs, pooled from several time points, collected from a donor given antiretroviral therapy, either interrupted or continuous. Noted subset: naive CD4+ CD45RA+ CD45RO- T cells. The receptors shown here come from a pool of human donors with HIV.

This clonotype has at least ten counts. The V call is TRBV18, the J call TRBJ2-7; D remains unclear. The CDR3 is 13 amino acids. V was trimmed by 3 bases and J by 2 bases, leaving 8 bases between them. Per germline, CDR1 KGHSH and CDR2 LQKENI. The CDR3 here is CASSPQAAYEQYF. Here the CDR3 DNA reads TGTGCCAGCTCACCCCAGGCCGCCTACGAGCAGTACTTC.

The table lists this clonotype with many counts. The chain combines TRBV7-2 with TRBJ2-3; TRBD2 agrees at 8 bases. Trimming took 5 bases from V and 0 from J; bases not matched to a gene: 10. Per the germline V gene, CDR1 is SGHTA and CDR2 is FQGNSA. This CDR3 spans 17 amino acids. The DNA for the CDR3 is TGTGCCAGCAGCCCCCAAACTAGCGGACTTAGCACAGATACGCAGTATTTT. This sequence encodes CASSPQTSGLSTDTQYF.

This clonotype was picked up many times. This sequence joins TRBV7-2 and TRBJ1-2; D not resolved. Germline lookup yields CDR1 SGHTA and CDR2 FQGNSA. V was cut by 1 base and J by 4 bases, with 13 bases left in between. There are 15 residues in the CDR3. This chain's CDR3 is CASSLVLRLAYGYTF. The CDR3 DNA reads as TGTGCCAGCAGCTTAGTATTGAGGCTAGCCTATGGCTACACCTTC.

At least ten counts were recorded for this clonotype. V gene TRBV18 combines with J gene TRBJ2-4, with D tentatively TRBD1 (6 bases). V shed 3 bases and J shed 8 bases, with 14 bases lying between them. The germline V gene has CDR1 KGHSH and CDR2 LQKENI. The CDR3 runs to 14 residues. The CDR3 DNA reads TGTGCCAGCTCACCCGGAGCAGGGGTAGACATTCAGTACTTC. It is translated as CASSPGAGVDIQYF.

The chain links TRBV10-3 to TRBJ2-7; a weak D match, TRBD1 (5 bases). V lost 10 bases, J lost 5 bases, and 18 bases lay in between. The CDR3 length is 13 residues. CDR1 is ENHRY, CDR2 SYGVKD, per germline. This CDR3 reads CATSPGYYHEQYF. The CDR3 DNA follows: TGTGCCACCTCGCCAGGGTACTACCACGAGCAGTACTTC.

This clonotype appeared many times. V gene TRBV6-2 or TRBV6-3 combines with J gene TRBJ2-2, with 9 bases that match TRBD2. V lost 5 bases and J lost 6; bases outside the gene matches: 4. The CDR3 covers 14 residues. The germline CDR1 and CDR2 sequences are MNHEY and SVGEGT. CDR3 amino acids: CASSAGLASGELFF. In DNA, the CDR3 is TGTGCCAGCAGTGCGGGACTAGCATCCGGGGAGCTGTTTTTT.

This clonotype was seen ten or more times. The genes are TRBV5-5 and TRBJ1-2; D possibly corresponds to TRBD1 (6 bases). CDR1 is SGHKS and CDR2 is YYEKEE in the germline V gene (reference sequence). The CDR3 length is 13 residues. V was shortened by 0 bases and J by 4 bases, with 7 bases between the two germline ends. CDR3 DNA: TGTGCCAGCAGCTTGGACAGGGTCTATGGCTACACCTTC. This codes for CASSLDRVYGYTF.

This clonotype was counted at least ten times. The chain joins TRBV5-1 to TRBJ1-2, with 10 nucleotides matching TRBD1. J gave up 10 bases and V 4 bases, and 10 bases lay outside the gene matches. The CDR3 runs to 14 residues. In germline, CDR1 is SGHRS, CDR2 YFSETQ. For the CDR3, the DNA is TGCGCCAGCAGCCTGATCGGGACAGGGGCATTCTACACCTTC. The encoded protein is CASSLIGTGAFYTF.

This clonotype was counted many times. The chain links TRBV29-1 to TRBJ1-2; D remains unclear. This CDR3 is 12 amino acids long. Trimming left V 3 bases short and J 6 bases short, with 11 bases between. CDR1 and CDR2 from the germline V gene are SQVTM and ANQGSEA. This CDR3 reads CSVEVKPDGYTF. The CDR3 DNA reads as TGCAGCGTTGAGGTGAAGCCCGATGGCTACACCTTC.

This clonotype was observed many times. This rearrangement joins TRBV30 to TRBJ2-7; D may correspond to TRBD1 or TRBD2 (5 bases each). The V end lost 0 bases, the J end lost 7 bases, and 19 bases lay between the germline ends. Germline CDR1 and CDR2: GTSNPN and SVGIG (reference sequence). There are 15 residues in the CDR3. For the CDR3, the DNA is TGTGCCTGGAGTGTAGGGGTCCCCGGGGTGTATGAGCAGTACTTC. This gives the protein CAWSVGVPGVYEQYF.

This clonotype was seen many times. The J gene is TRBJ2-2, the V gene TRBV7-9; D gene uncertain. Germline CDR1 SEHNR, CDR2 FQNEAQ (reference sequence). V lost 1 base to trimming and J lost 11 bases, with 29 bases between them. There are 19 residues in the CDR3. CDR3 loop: CASSLGLPTRPRARGELFF. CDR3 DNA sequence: TGTGCCAGCAGCTTAGGCCTACCCACACGGCCACGCGCGCGAGGAGAGCTGTTTTTT.